The T cell receptor beta chain under discussion was sequenced for a study of high-grade serous ovarian cancer treatment subgroups. Looking at the study overall: Samples averaged about 15,000 reads and over 6,000 unique TCR beta rearrangements.

The CDR3 contains 12 residues. The germline V gene encodes CDR1 SGHRS and CDR2 YFSETQ. Tumor samples were taken before definitive surgery or chemotherapy. The assay was immunoSEQ multiplex PCR, and TCRdb's table has in-frame clones only and misses some. Of about 6,600 clones detected, 79% appear once; the ten largest clones hold about 6.3%. This sequence originates from a human donor with high-grade serous ovarian cancer. The chain uses TRBV5-1 and TRBJ2-5, with D unresolved. The DNA end is a closer match to TRBJ2-7, so the J assignment may be wrong. Sequencing input: tumor tissue. In DNA, the CDR3 is TGCGCCAGCAGCTTGGATGACTACGAGCAGTACTTC. The encoded protein is CASSLDDYEQYF.